One sample yielded the 4 T cell receptor beta chains listed below, sequenced in a study of T cells in Graves' hyperthyroidism and ophthalmopathy. The CDR3 regions of TCR beta were amplified from RNA transcripts. TCR CDR3 underwent first-round RT-PCR with the HTBI primer set. TCRdb recomputed calls from the multiplex PCR reads with MiXCR, one row per CDR3 protein. The table has 35,000 to 40,000 distinct CDR3 sequences, around half seen once. Sequencing was performed on blood. The receptors come from a woman aged 45 to 65 with Graves' hyperthyroidism that later progressed to Graves' ophthalmopathy.

In its sample, this clonotype was seen many times. The chain employs TRBV4-2 and TRBJ2-1, with 8 positions matching TRBD1. The J segment lost 0 bases and the V segment lost 1 base, leaving 2 bases of the junction unmatched. The CDR3 is made up of 16 amino acids. Germline loops: CDR1 LGHNA, CDR2 YNFKEQ. CDR3 bases: TGTGCCAGCAGCCAAGCCGGGACAGGCTCCTACAATGAGCAGTTCTTC. Translating it yields CASSQAGTGSYNEQFF.

The J gene is TRBJ2-7, the V gene TRBV24-1, with TRBD2 matching 10 bases. Germline-derived CDR1 and CDR2 are KGHDR and SFDVKD. Trimming removed 2 bases from V and 3 bases from J; junction bases left unmatched: 9. The CDR3 loop spans 17 amino acids. Written as DNA, the CDR3 is TGTGCCACCAGTGATTCTGGGGTAGCGGGAGGATACTACGAGCAGTACTTC. Protein sequence: CATSDSGVAGGYYEQYF.

This clonotype showed up many times. V gene TRBV28 combines with J gene TRBJ1-2; D remains ambiguous. This CDR3 has 12 amino acids. Per germline, CDR1 MDHEN and CDR2 SYDVKM. The ends were cut back, 4 bases at V and 5 bases at J, with 8 bases in the middle. CDR3 residues: CASSSSSYGYTF. CDR3 in DNA: TGTGCCAGCAGTTCCTCGAGTTATGGCTACACCTTC.

Concerning this clonotype itself: One end of the junction fails to match germline, which may point to a read error. The chain employs TRBV4-3 and TRBJ2-1; D remains ambiguous. The CDR3 has 14 amino acids. CDR1 is LGHNA, CDR2 YSLEER, per germline. The CDR3 spells CARSQGSRNNEQFF. In DNA form, the CDR3 reads TGCGCCCGCAGCCAAGGCTCACGGAACAATGAGCAGTTCTTC.